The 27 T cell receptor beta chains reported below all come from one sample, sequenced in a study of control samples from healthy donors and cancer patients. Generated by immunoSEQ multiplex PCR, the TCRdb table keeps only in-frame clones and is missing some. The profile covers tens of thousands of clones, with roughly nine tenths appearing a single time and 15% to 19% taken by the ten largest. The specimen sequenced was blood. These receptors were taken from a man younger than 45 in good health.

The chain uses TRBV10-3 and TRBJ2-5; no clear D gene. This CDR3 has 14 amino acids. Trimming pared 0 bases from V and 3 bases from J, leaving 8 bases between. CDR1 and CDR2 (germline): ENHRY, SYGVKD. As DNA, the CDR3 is TGTGCCATCAGTGAGTCGGGCAGTAAAGAGACCCAGTACTTC. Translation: CAISESGSKETQYF.

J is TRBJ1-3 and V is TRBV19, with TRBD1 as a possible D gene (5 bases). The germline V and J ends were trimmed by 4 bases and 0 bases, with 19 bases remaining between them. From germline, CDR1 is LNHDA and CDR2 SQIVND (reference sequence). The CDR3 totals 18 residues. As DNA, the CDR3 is TGTGCCAGTAGTACAGCGTACTTAAGACAGCCCTCTGGAAACACCATATATTTT. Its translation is CASSTAYLRQPSGNTIYF.

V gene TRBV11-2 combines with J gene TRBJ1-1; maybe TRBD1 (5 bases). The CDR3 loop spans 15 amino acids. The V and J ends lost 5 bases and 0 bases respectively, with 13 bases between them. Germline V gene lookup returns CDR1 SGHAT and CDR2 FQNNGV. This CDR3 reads CASSAEGRMNTEAFF. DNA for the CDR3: TGTGCCAGCAGCGCAGAGGGGCGGATGAACACTGAAGCTTTCTTT.

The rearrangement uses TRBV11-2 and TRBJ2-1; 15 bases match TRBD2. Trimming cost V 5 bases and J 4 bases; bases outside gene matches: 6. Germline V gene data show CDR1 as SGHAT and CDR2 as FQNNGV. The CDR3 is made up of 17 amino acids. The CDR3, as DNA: TGTGCCAGCAGCGCCCCGGGACTAGCGGGAGGTTACAATGAGCAGTTCTTC. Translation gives CASSAPGLAGGYNEQFF.

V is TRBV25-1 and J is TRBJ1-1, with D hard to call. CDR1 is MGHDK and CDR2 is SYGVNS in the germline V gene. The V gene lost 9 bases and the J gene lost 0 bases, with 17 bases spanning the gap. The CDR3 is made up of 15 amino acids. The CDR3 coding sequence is TGTGCCAGTACGAAGAGCCTGGGGATGAACACTGAAGCTTTCTTT. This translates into CASTKSLGMNTEAFF.

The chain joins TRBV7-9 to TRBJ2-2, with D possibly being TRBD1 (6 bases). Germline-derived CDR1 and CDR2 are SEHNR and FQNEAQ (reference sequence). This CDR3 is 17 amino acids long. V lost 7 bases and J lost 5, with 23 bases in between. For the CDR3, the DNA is TGTGCCAGCACTCTACAGGGCCCTCTCCCAGGGACCGGGGAGCTGTTTTTT. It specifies CASTLQGPLPGTGELFF. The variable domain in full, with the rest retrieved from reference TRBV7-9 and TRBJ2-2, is DTGVSQNPRHKITKRGQNVTFRCDPISEHNRLYWYRQTLGQGPEFLTYFQNEAQLEKSRLLSDRFSAERPKGSFSTLEIQRTEQGDSAMYLCASTLQGPLPGTGELFFGEGSRLTVL.

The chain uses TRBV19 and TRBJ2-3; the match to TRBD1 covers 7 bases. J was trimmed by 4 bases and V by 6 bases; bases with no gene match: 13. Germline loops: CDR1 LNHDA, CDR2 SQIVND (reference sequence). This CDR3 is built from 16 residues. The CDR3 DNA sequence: TGTGCCAGTAGCCGTCTCCTAGTAGGGGGCGCAGATACGCAGTATTTT. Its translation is CASSRLLVGGADTQYF.

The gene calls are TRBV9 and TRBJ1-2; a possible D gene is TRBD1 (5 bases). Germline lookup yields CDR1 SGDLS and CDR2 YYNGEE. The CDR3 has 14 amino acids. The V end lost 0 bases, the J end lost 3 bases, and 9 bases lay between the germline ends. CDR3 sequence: CASSVDKGYYGYTF. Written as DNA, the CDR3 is TGTGCCAGCAGCGTAGATAAGGGGTACTATGGCTACACCTTC. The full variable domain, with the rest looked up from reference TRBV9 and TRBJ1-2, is DSGVTQTPKHLITATGQRVTLRCSPRSGDLSVYWYQQSLDQGLQFLIQYYNGEERAKGNILERFSAQQFPDLHSELNLSSLELGDSALYFCASSVDKGYYGYTFGSGTRLTVV.

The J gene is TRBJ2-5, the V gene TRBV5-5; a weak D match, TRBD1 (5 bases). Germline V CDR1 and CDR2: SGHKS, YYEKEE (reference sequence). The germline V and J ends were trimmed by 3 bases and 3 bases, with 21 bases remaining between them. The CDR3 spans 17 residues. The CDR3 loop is CASSSLGALLLEETQYF. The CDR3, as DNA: TGTGCCAGCAGCTCCCTTGGGGCCCTTCTACTGGAAGAGACCCAGTACTTC.

The CDR3 DNA reads TGTGCCAGCAGCTACGGACAGATTCAGGAGACCCAGTACTTC. Its protein product is CASSYGQIQETQYF. The chain combines TRBV5-4 with TRBJ2-5; tentatively, D is TRBD1 (6 bases). The CDR3 contains 14 residues. V was shortened by 3 bases and J by 5 bases, with 14 bases between the two germline ends. From germline, CDR1 is SGHNT and CDR2 YYREEE (reference sequence).

CDR3 in DNA: TGTGCCAGTAGTATTATTTATAGTCGTGGGGTGAACAATGAGCAGTTCTTC. This translates into CASSIIYSRGVNNEQFF. This rearrangement joins TRBV19 to TRBJ2-1, with unresolved D. The CDR3 covers 17 residues. Germline CDR1 reads LNHDA; CDR2 reads SQIVND (reference sequence). V lost 3 bases to trimming and J lost 5 bases, with 20 bases between them.

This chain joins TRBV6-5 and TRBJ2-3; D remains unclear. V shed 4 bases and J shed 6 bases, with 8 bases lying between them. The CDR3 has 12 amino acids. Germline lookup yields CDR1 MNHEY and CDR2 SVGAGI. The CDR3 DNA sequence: TGTGCCAGCAGTTCCCACCCCGATACGCAGTATTTT. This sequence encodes CASSSHPDTQYF.

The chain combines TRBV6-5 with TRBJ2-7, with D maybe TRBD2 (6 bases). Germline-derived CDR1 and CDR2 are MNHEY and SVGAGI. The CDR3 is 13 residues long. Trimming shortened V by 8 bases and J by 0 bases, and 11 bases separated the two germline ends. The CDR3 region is CASGAGLSYEQYF. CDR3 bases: TGTGCCAGCGGGGCGGGGCTCTCCTACGAGCAGTACTTC.

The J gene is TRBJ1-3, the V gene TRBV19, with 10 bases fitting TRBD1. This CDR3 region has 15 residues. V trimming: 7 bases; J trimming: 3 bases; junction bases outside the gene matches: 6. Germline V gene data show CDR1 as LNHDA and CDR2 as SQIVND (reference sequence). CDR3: CASTRQGANGNTIYF. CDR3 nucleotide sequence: TGTGCCAGTACCAGACAGGGGGCTAATGGAAACACCATATATTTT.

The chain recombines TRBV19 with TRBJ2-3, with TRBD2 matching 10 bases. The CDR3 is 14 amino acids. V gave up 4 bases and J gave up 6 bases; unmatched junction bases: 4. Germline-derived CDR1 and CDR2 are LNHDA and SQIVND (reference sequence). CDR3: CASSTSGRGDTQYF. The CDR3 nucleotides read TGTGCCAGTAGTACTAGCGGGAGAGGTGATACGCAGTATTTT.

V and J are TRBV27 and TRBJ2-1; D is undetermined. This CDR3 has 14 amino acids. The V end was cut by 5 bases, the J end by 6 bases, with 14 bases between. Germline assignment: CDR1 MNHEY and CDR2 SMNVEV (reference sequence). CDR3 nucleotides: TGTGCCAGCAGTCCACTCTGGGGTGGCAATGAGCAGTTCTTC. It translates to CASSPLWGGNEQFF.

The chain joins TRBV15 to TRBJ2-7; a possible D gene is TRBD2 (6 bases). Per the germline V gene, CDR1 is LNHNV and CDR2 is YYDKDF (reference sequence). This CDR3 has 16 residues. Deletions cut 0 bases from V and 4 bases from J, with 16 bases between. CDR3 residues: CATSRDAQGGRYEQYF. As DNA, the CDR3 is TGTGCCACCAGCAGAGATGCGCAGGGTGGGAGGTACGAGCAGTACTTC.

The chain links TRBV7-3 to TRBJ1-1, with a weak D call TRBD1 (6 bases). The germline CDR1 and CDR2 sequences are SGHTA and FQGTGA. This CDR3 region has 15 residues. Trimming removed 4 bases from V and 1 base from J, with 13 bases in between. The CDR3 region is CASSSDGGANTEAFF. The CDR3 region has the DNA TGTGCCAGCAGCTCTGACGGGGGCGCGAACACTGAAGCTTTCTTT.

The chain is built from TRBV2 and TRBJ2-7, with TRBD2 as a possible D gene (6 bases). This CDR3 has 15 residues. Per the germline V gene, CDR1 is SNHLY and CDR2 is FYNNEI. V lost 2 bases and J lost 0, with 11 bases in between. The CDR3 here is CASSERAGGSYEQYF. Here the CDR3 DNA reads TGTGCCAGCAGTGAAAGGGCCGGGGGCTCCTACGAGCAGTACTTC.

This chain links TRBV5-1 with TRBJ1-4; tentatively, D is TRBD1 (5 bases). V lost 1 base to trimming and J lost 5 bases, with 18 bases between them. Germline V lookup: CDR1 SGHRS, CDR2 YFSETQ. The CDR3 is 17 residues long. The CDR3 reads CASSLIPRQLMNEKLFF. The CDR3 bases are TGCGCCAGCAGCTTGATCCCGAGACAGTTGATGAATGAAAAACTGTTTTTT.

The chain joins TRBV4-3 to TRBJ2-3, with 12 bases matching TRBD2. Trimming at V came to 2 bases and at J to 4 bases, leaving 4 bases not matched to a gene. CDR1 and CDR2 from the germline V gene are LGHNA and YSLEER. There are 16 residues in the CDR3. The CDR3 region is CASSQRASGGADTQYF. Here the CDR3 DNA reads TGCGCCAGCAGCCAAAGGGCTAGCGGGGGGGCAGATACGCAGTATTTT.

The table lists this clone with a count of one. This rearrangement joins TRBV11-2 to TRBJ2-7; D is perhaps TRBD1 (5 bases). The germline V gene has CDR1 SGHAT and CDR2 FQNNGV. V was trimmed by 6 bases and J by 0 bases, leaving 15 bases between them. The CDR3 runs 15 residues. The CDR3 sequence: CASSLSRTYSYEQYF. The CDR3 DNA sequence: TGTGCCAGCAGTCTCTCGCGGACATACTCCTACGAGCAGTACTTC.

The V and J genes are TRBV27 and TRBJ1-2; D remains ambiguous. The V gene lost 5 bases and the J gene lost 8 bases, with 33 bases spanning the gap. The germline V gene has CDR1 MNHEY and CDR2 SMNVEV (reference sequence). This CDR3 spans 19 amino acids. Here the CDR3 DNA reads TGTGCCAGCAGTCCTTCGGTGCAGCTTAATTCGGCATCCATAGTGGGCTACACCTTC. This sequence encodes CASSPSVQLNSASIVGYTF.

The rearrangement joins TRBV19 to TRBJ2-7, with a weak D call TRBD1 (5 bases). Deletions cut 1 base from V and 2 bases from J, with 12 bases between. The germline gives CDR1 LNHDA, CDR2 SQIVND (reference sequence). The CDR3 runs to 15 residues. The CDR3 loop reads CASSIGSDTAYEQYF. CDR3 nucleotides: TGTGCCAGTAGTATAGGTTCGGACACTGCCTACGAGCAGTACTTC.

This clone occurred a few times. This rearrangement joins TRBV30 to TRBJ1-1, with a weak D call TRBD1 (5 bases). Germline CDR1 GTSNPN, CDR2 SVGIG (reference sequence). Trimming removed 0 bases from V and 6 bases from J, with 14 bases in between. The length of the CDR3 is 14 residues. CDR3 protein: CAWSVRGERAEAFF. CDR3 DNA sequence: TGTGCCTGGAGTGTACGGGGGGAGAGGGCTGAAGCTTTCTTT.

The CDR3 loop reads CASSPQGGMKRDTEAFF. The CDR3 nucleotides are TGTGCCAGCTCACCACAGGGTGGGATGAAACGGGACACTGAAGCTTTCTTT. The rearrangement joins TRBV18 to TRBJ1-1; the D is unclear. The V gene lost 1 base and the J gene lost 3 bases, with 18 bases spanning the gap. Germline V gene sequence: CDR1 KGHSH, CDR2 LQKENI. The length of the CDR3 is 17 residues. The variable domain in full, with the rest retrieved from reference TRBV18 and TRBJ1-1, is NAGVMQNPRHLVRRRGQEARLRCSPMKGHSHVYWYRQLPEEGLKFMVYLQKENIIDESGMPKERFSAEFPKEGPSILRIQQVVRGDSAAYFCASSPQGGMKRDTEAFFGQGTRLTVV.

The CDR3 nucleotides are TGTGCCAGCAGCGGGACTTATGCAGATACGCAGTATTTT. The encoded protein is CASSGTYADTQYF. The chain is built from TRBV7-9 and TRBJ2-3, with D maybe TRBD2 (6 bases). The germline V and J ends were trimmed by 5 bases and 4 bases, with 10 bases remaining between them. Germline V gene data show CDR1 as SEHNR and CDR2 as FQNEAQ (reference sequence). CDR3 length: 13 residues.